This record concerns one TCR beta chain sequence. The data are from a study of blood T cell repertoires in COVID-19. Germline assignment: CDR1 SEHNR and CDR2 FQNEAQ (reference sequence). The CDR3 sequence is 16 residues long. Trimming took 1 base from V and 2 from J, leaving 15 bases between them. In the study's own analysis: From reference gene primer amplification, estimates of nucleated cell counts were derived. Profiled with immunoSEQ multiplex PCR; TCRdb holds only in-frame clones, not every one. V and J calls and clone size are copied from that table; D and trimming were computed from the DNA. The data contain 250,000 to 300,000 clones, about 89% of them singletons.

The TCR sequence derives from a woman aged 25 to 39 with COVID-19, enrolled during active disease. The chain has TRBV7-9 and TRBJ2-7; D is possibly TRBD1 (5 bases). Sequenced sample: peripheral blood. The CDR3 DNA follows: TGTGCCAGCAGCTTAGTTCAGGGTTTGGGTGCCTACGAGCAGTACTTC. Protein sequence: CASSLVQGLGAYEQYF.